One sample yielded the 26 T cell receptor beta chains listed below, sequenced in a study of blood T cell repertoires in COVID-19. Assay used: immunoSEQ multiplex PCR; TCRdb lists only in-frame clones, some missing. The sample yields over 400,000 clones, 86% seen once. The sequencing sample was made of peripheral blood. Receptors were obtained from a woman aged 30 to 39 with active or convalescent COVID-19.

J is TRBJ2-1 and V is TRBV11-3; 11 nucleotides line up with TRBD2. V shed 5 bases, J shed 9 bases, and the junction held 9 bases outside the gene matches. Germline values: CDR1 SGHNT, CDR2 YENEEA. The CDR3 runs 15 residues. The CDR3 reads CASSQGLAGRSEQFF. The CDR3 coding sequence is TGTGCCAGCAGCCAAGGACTAGCGGGCCGGAGTGAGCAGTTCTTC.

The chain is built from TRBV6-1 and TRBJ2-3; tentatively, D is TRBD1 (6 bases). From germline, CDR1 is MNHNS and CDR2 SASEGT. The germline V and J ends were trimmed by 2 bases and 6 bases, with 15 bases remaining between them. The CDR3 has 15 amino acids. CDR3 coding DNA: TGTGCCAGCAGTGAACTTGGTCAGGGGCTGGATACGCAGTATTTT. It encodes CASSELGQGLDTQYF.

The chain carries TRBV21-1 and TRBJ2-1; TRBD2 is taken as the D call from the table, unchecked against the DNA. TRBV21-1 represents a pseudogene. The CDR3 length is 17 residues. The CDR3 here is CASSKQPPGTSRNEQFF. DNA of the CDR3: TGTGCCAGCAGCAAACAGCCGCCCGGGACTAGCAGAAATGAGCAGTTCTTC.

V is TRBV9 and J is TRBJ2-5; TRBD2 aligns across 11 bases. J gave up 3 bases and V 3 bases, and 7 bases lay outside the gene matches. Per germline, CDR1 SGDLS and CDR2 YYNGEE. CDR3 size: 16 residues. In nucleotides, the CDR3 is TGTGCCAGCAGCGCACCCGTGGGACTAGCGGAAGAGACCCAGTACTTC. It specifies CASSAPVGLAEETQYF.

The V call is TRBV19, the J call TRBJ1-1; D is undetermined. The CDR3 is 14 amino acids. Trimming cost V 3 bases and J 0 bases, with 8 bases left between them. Germline V gene data show CDR1 as LNHDA and CDR2 as SQIVND (reference sequence). CDR3 in DNA: TGTGCCAGTAGTATTGTAGTGATGAACACTGAAGCTTTCTTT. It translates to CASSIVVMNTEAFF.

This chain uses TRBV3-1 (or the pseudogene TRBV3-2) with TRBJ1-4; D is ambiguous. CDR1 LGHDT and CDR2 YNNKEL come from the germline V gene (reference sequence). This CDR3 contains 14 residues. V lost 4 bases and J 4 bases, leaving 10 bases between the germline ends. DNA for the CDR3: TGTGCCAGCAGCCTGAGATTCAATAATGAAAAACTGTTTTTT. As protein: CASSLRFNNEKLFF.

This rearrangement joins TRBV18 to TRBJ2-3, with D unclear. The CDR3 consists of 14 residues. Trimming pared 3 bases from V and 0 bases from J, leaving 7 bases between. Per the germline V gene, CDR1 is KGHSH and CDR2 is LQKENI. This CDR3 is CASSPQASTDTQYF. As DNA, the CDR3 is TGTGCCAGCTCACCTCAGGCTAGCACAGATACGCAGTATTTT.

The chain couples TRBV18 to TRBJ1-1, with 9 bases lining up with TRBD1. The germline V gene has CDR1 KGHSH and CDR2 LQKENI. After removal of 3 bases from V and 4 bases from J, the junction contained 12 bases not matched to a gene. This CDR3 is built from 17 residues. The CDR3 loop is CASSPTELGTGSTEAFF. Here the CDR3 DNA reads TGTGCCAGCTCACCGACAGAGTTAGGGACAGGGAGCACTGAAGCTTTCTTT.

This clone was observed once. The J gene is TRBJ2-2, the V gene TRBV13, with D maybe TRBD2 (6 bases). The CDR3 extends over 17 amino acids. Germline V gene sequence: CDR1 PRHDT, CDR2 FYEKMQ (reference sequence). Deletions cut 7 bases from V and 7 bases from J, with 25 bases between. CDR3 coding DNA: TGTGCCAGCACAATAAAACCGGGACTCCTTGTATTCGGGGAGCTGTTTTTT. Its protein is CASTIKPGLLVFGELFF.

The chain carries TRBV7-6 and TRBJ2-2; a weak D match, TRBD1 (6 bases). Trimming left V 8 bases short and J 7 bases short, with 11 bases between. The CDR3 contains 12 residues. Per the germline V gene, CDR1 is SGHVS and CDR2 is FNYEAQ. The CDR3: CASQGIGGELFF. The CDR3 nucleotides read TGTGCCAGCCAGGGGATCGGCGGGGAGCTGTTTTTT.

The CDR3 spells CASRADVGAQQYF. CDR3 DNA sequence: TGTGCCAGCAGAGCGGACGTGGGGGCGCAGCAGTACTTC. The genes are TRBV6-5 and TRBJ2-7, with D possibly matching TRBD1 (6 bases). Germline V CDR1 and CDR2: MNHEY, SVGAGI. V was trimmed by 6 bases and J by 8 bases, leaving 17 bases between them. This CDR3 contains 13 residues.

V is TRBV5-6 and J is TRBJ2-7, with 7 bases aligning to TRBD2. The CDR3 has 16 amino acids. Germline V gives CDR1 SGHDT, CDR2 YYEEEE. Trimming removed 0 bases from V and 1 base from J; junction bases left unmatched: 7. The chain's CDR3 is CASSLDGLAVSYEQYF. In DNA form, the CDR3 reads TGTGCCAGCAGCTTGGATGGCCTAGCGGTATCCTACGAGCAGTACTTC.

V and J are TRBV19 and TRBJ1-3, with 8 bases lining up with TRBD1. The CDR3 spans 16 residues. Per the germline V gene, CDR1 is LNHDA and CDR2 is SQIVND (reference sequence). J lost 1 base, V lost 4 bases, and 6 bases had no gene match. The CDR3 DNA reads as TGTGCCAGTAGTAAACCGGGACAGGCGTCTGGAAACACCATATATTTT. It specifies CASSKPGQASGNTIYF. Full variable domain (outside the CDR3, taken from reference TRBV19 and TRBJ1-3): DGGITQSPKYLFRKEGQNVTLSCEQNLNHDAMYWYRQDPGQGLRLIYYSQIVNDFQKGDIAEGYSVSREKKESFPLTVTSAQKNPTAFYLCASSKPGQASGNTIYFGEGSWLTVV.

The V gene is TRBV7-8, the J gene TRBJ2-6; D may be TRBD1 (9 bases). V was shortened by 1 base and J by 0 bases, with 22 bases between the two germline ends. The CDR3 consists of 21 residues. CDR1 and CDR2 from the germline V gene are SGHVS and FQNEAQ. CDR3 sequence reads: CASSLEAGGGTGFSGANVLTF. For the CDR3, the DNA is TGTGCCAGCAGCTTAGAGGCGGGGGGCGGGACAGGGTTCTCTGGGGCCAACGTCCTGACTTTC.

The chain employs TRBV19 and TRBJ1-1; D call uncertain. CDR3 length: 13 residues. The V end lost 6 bases, the J end lost 5 bases, and 13 bases lay between the germline ends. Germline V CDR1 and CDR2: LNHDA, SQIVND (reference sequence). CDR3 protein: CASSEVTRTEAFF. The CDR3 bases are TGTGCCAGTAGCGAGGTAACAAGGACTGAAGCTTTCTTT.

The chain combines TRBV30 with TRBJ2-2, with D perhaps matching TRBD1 (5 bases). The CDR3 length is 12 residues. V was pared by 0 bases and J by 7 bases, with 6 bases between. Germline lookup yields CDR1 GTSNPN and CDR2 SVGIG (reference sequence). The CDR3 here is CAWSVGDGELFF. For the CDR3, the DNA is TGTGCCTGGAGTGTAGGGGACGGGGAGCTGTTTTTT.

The chain is built from TRBV18 and TRBJ2-2; TRBD2 aligns across 9 bases. This CDR3 is 17 amino acids long. Germline V gene sequence: CDR1 KGHSH, CDR2 LQKENI. V gave up 0 bases and J gave up 4 bases; unmatched junction bases: 6. CDR3 residues: CASSPPASGTGTGELFF. In nucleotides, the CDR3 is TGTGCCAGCTCACCACCTGCTAGCGGGACTGGCACCGGGGAGCTGTTTTTT.

CDR3 region: CAISERQGDQPQHF. CDR3 coding DNA: TGTGCCATCAGTGAGCGACAGGGGGATCAGCCCCAGCATTTT. V gene TRBV10-3 combines with J gene TRBJ1-5; 9 bases align to TRBD1. The CDR3 is 14 residues long. V lost 2 bases, J lost 5 bases, and 1 base stayed unmatched. In germline, CDR1 is ENHRY, CDR2 SYGVKD.

Regarding this clone: An end of the junction does not agree with germline; a read error may underlie this. CDR3 in DNA: TGTGCCAGCAGCCAACCTCGAGATGAGTGGACAGCTATATTT. This encodes CASSQPRDEWTAIF. The V call is TRBV4-2, the J call TRBJ1-4; possible D gene TRBD1, 6 bases. The CDR3 extends over 14 amino acids. CDR1 is LGHNA, CDR2 YNFKEQ, per germline.

The chain couples TRBV10-3 to TRBJ2-7; 8 positions agree with TRBD1. The CDR3 spans 12 residues. The V gene's germline CDR1 is ENHRY and CDR2 SYGVKD. J lost 2 bases, V lost 10 bases, and 4 bases had no gene match. The CDR3 sequence: CATRGQAYEQYF. The CDR3 region has the DNA TGTGCCACTAGGGGACAGGCCTACGAGCAGTACTTC.

As DNA, the CDR3 is TGTGCCAGCAGTTCACGGACAGCTGATAACTATGGCTACACCTTC. Amino acid sequence: CASSSRTADNYGYTF. The J gene is TRBJ1-2, the V gene TRBV6-2 or TRBV6-3, with D perhaps matching TRBD1 (6 bases). Germline V gives CDR1 MNHEY, CDR2 SVGEGT. V lost 4 bases and J lost 1, with 13 bases in between. The CDR3 extends over 15 amino acids.

The J gene is TRBJ1-1, the V gene TRBV6-6; possibly TRBD1 for D (6 bases). Germline V gene data show CDR1 as MNHNY and CDR2 as SVGAGI (reference sequence). The ends were cut back, 2 bases at V and 3 bases at J, with 10 bases in the middle. The CDR3 spans 14 residues. The CDR3 loop reads CASSYTKGDTEAFF. DNA of the CDR3: TGTGCCAGCAGTTACACGAAGGGGGACACTGAAGCTTTCTTT.

This clone occurred once. CDR3 nucleotides: TGTGCCAGCAAGGGGGACAGACCAGAAGAATATGGCTACACCTTC. Amino acids: CASKGDRPEEYGYTF. V usage is TRBV5-6 and J usage is TRBJ1-2; 7 bases agree with TRBD1. The CDR3 is 15 amino acids. The germline gives CDR1 SGHDT, CDR2 YYEEEE. V gave up 6 bases and J gave up 5 bases; unmatched junction bases: 13.

Written as DNA, the CDR3 is TGTGCCAGCAGCGGCCGGGACAGGGGCAACACCGGGGAGCTGTTTTTT. Protein: CASSGRDRGNTGELFF. The chain combines TRBV4-2 with TRBJ2-2; TRBD1 matches 10 bases. Trimming took 5 bases from V and 2 from J; bases not matched to a gene: 5. CDR3 length: 16 amino acids. CDR1 is LGHNA and CDR2 is YNFKEQ in the germline V gene.

This clone has a single count. V usage is TRBV29-1 and J usage is TRBJ2-2, with TRBD1 matching over 8 bases. V was clipped by 6 bases and J by 0 bases; unmatched bases: 9. This CDR3 is built from 16 residues. Germline V gene lookup returns CDR1 SQVTM and CDR2 ANQGSEA. CDR3 in DNA: TGCAGCGTGGGACAGGCGTATGACTCGAACACCGGGGAGCTGTTTTTT. The encoded protein is CSVGQAYDSNTGELFF.

The chain couples TRBV7-2 to TRBJ2-7; the match to TRBD2 covers 13 bases. The CDR3 is 16 residues long. Germline-derived CDR1 and CDR2 are SGHTA and FQGNSA. V shed 5 bases and J 2 bases; nucleotides not matched to a gene: 6. CDR3 amino acids: CASSGRLAGGAYEQYF. In DNA, the CDR3 is TGTGCCAGCAGCGGACGACTAGCGGGAGGTGCCTACGAGCAGTACTTC.